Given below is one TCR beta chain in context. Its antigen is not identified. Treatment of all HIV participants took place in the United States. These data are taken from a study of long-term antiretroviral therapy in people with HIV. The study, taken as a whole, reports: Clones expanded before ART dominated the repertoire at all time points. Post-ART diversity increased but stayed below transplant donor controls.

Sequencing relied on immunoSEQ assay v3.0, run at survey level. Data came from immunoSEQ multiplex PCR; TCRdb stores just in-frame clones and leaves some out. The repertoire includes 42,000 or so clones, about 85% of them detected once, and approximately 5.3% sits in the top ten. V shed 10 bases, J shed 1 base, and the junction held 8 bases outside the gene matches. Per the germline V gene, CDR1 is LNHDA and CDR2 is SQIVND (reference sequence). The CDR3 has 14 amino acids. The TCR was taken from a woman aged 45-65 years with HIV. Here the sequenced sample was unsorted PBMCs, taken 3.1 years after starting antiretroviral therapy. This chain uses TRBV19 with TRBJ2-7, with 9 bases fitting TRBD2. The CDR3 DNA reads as TGTGCCACTAAGTTGACTAGCGGATCCTACGAGCAGTACTTC. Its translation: CATKLTSGSYEQYF.